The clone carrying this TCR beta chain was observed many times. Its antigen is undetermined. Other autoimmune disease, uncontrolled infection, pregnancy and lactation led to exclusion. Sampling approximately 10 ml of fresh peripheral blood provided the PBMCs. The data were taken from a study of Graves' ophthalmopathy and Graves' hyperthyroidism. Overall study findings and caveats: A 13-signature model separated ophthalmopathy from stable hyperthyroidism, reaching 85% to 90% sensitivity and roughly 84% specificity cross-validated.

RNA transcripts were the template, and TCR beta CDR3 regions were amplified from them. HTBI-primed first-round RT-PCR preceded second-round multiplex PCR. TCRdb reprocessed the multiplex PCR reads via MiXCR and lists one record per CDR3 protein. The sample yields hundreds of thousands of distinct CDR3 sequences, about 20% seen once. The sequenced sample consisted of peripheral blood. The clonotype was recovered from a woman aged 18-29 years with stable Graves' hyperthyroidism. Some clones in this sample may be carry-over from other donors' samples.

This CDR3 reads CASCTSGIGGETQYF. CDR3 DNA sequence: TGTGCCAGTTGTACTAGCGGGATAGGCGGCGAGACCCAGTACTTC. This sequence joins TRBV28 and TRBJ2-5; 10 bases line up with TRBD2. The CDR3 runs to 15 residues. V was pared by 9 bases and J by 5 bases, with 12 bases of the junction left unmatched. CDR1 MDHEN and CDR2 SYDVKM come from the germline V gene.